The T cell receptor (beta chain) described here comes from a study of T cell clonotyping in hematopoietic cell transplantation. Whole-study findings and limits: At the given depth, recipient repertoires were over 95% de novo clonotypes. CD4 and CD8 repertoire contributions could not be separated without sorting.

With respect to this clone: No antigen is known for it.

Germline lookup yields CDR1 MDHEN and CDR2 SYDVKM. CDR3 length equals 17 residues. With 7 bases removed from V and 0 bases from J, the gap between germline ends came to 22 bases. This table comes from immunoSEQ multiplex PCR, and its TCRdb copy is limited to in-frame clones, with some not included. The sample lists tens of thousands of clones; roughly 92% were seen once. The V gene is TRBV28, the J gene TRBJ2-7; maybe TRBD1 (6 bases). The material sequenced was peripheral blood mononuclear cells. This receptor was taken from a woman aged 45-60 years in good health. Some clones in this sample may be carry-over from other donors' samples. In DNA form, the CDR3 reads TGTGCCAGCATTACCCGGGACACAATCTTAGGCTCCTACGAGCAGTACTTC. It specifies CASITRDTILGSYEQYF.